The rows below give T cell receptor beta chains drawn from one sample of a study of CD4 T cells in relation to SARS-CoV-2 and coronaviruses. Here immunoSEQ multiplex PCR was the method, and the copy in TCRdb shows in-frame clones only, minus some. The profile shows about 59,000 clones, 86% of them singletons. The material sequenced was memory CD4+ T cells from PBMCs. Receptor source: a human donor in good health. The CDR3 runs from the conserved cysteine through the conserved F or W. A D gene is named only where the DNA matches it firmly. Expanded clones get a size class; other rows say once, few or many, or leave the size out.

v_gene: TRBV28; j_gene: TRBJ2-7; abundance: -; d_gene: TRBD2; CDR3nt: TGTGCCAGCCGACAGGGGACTAGCGGGGGCTACGAGCAGTACTTC; CDR3aa: CASRQGTSGGYEQYF
v_gene: TRBV3-1/TRBV3-2; j_gene: TRBJ1-1; abundance: -; d_gene: -; CDR3nt: TGTGCCAGCAGCCAAGTGATGGGTGAAGCTTTCTTT; CDR3aa: CASSQVMGEAFF
v_gene: TRBV18; j_gene: TRBJ2-5; abundance: -; d_gene: TRBD2; CDR3nt: TGTGCCAGCTCAGTCCGGGAGGGCGAGACCCAGTACTTC; CDR3aa: CASSVREGETQYF
v_gene: TRBV5-4; j_gene: TRBJ2-7; abundance: -; d_gene: TRBD2; CDR3nt: TGTGCCAGCAGCTTGGGCGGGAGTACCTACGAGCAGTACTTC; CDR3aa: CASSLGGSTYEQYF
v_gene: TRBV28; j_gene: TRBJ2-7; abundance: -; d_gene: -; CDR3nt: TGTGCCAGCAGCCGGTTACAAACCAACTACGAGCAGTACTTC; CDR3aa: CASSRLQTNYEQYF
v_gene: TRBV7-3; j_gene: TRBJ2-3; abundance: -; d_gene: TRBD2; CDR3nt: TGTGCCAGCAGCTTAGTGGGGGGGACAGATACGCAGTATTTT; CDR3aa: CASSLVGGTDTQYF
v_gene: TRBV7-9; j_gene: TRBJ2-7; abundance: -; d_gene: -; CDR3nt: TGTGCCAGCAGCTTAGCGCAAGGGTACGAGCAGTACTTC; CDR3aa: CASSLAQGYEQYF
v_gene: TRBV5-1; j_gene: TRBJ2-3; abundance: -; d_gene: -; CDR3nt: TGCGCCAGCAGCTCTAATTCGGGACTCCGCACCTCTACGCAGTATTTT; CDR3aa: CASSSNSGLRTSTQYF
v_gene: TRBV10-1; j_gene: TRBJ2-5; abundance: once; d_gene: TRBD2; CDR3nt: TGCGCCAGCAGTGAGTCCGGGAGGGAGACCCAGTACTTC; CDR3aa: CASSESGRETQYF
v_gene: TRBV25-1; j_gene: TRBJ2-3; abundance: -; d_gene: -; CDR3nt: TGTGCCAGCAGTATGAGCACAGATACGCAGTATTTT; CDR3aa: CASSMSTDTQYF
v_gene: TRBV4-1; j_gene: TRBJ2-1; abundance: -; d_gene: TRBD2; CDR3nt: TGCGCCAGCAGCCAAGTAAATATGGGACTAGATTTTGGTGAGCAGTTCTTC; CDR3aa: CASSQVNMGLDFGEQFF
v_gene: TRBV5-1; j_gene: TRBJ2-5; abundance: -; d_gene: -; CDR3nt: TGCGCCAGCAGCTTGGATGACGTTGGAGAGACCCAGTACTTC; CDR3aa: CASSLDDVGETQYF
v_gene: TRBV18; j_gene: TRBJ1-5; abundance: few; d_gene: -; CDR3nt: TGTGCCAGCTCACCTTCACGACAGTATCAGCCCCAGCATTTT; CDR3aa: CASSPSRQYQPQHF
v_gene: TRBV27; j_gene: TRBJ2-1; abundance: -; d_gene: TRBD2; CDR3nt: TGTGCCAGCAGTGATCCCGGACTAGCTCCCAATGAGCAGTTCTTC; CDR3aa: CASSDPGLAPNEQFF
v_gene: TRBV6-1; j_gene: TRBJ1-4; abundance: -; d_gene: -; CDR3nt: TGTGCCAGCAGTGAAGGATGGGGCCTTAATGAAAAACTGTTTTTT; CDR3aa: CASSEGWGLNEKLFF
v_gene: TRBV2; j_gene: TRBJ2-7; abundance: -; d_gene: TRBD1; CDR3nt: TGTGCCACCGGGACAGGGGGCGGCTACGAGCAGTACTTC; CDR3aa: CATGTGGGYEQYF
v_gene: TRBV7-2; j_gene: TRBJ2-2; abundance: -; d_gene: -; CDR3nt: TGTGCCAGCAGCTACGGACCCCTTTCGCCCACCGGGGAGCTGTTTTTT; CDR3aa: CASSYGPLSPTGELFF
v_gene: TRBV7-9; j_gene: TRBJ2-1; abundance: -; d_gene: TRBD2; CDR3nt: TGTGCCAGCAGCCAGACTAGCGGGAGGGAGTTCTTC; CDR3aa: CASSQTSGREFF
v_gene: TRBV6-1; j_gene: TRBJ1-1; abundance: -; d_gene: -; CDR3nt: TGTGCCAGCAGTGAAGATGGCAGAGGCACTGAAGCTTTCTTT; CDR3aa: CASSEDGRGTEAFF
v_gene: TRBV7-9; j_gene: TRBJ1-1; abundance: -; d_gene: -; CDR3nt: TGTGCCAGCAGCTGGGAGGAGGGTACTGAAGCTTTCTTT; CDR3aa: CASSWEEGTEAFF
v_gene: TRBV27; j_gene: TRBJ2-7; abundance: -; d_gene: TRBD2; CDR3nt: TGTGCCAGCAGTTTATTTAGCGGGAGGGCCCTCGGCGAGCAGTACTTC; CDR3aa: CASSLFSGRALGEQYF
v_gene: TRBV4-1; j_gene: TRBJ2-3; abundance: once; d_gene: -; CDR3nt: TGCGCCAGCAGCCAACTTCCGGGAACCCTTAGCACAGATACGCAGTATTTT; CDR3aa: CASSQLPGTLSTDTQYF
v_gene: TRBV27; j_gene: TRBJ2-1; abundance: -; d_gene: -; CDR3nt: TGTGCCAGCATGTTGTTGGGGACCAATGAGCAGTTCTTC; CDR3aa: CASMLLGTNEQFF
v_gene: TRBV18; j_gene: TRBJ1-5; abundance: -; d_gene: -; CDR3nt: TGTGCCAGCTCACCTGGACAGCCCATCTCCAATCAGCCCCAGCATTTT; CDR3aa: CASSPGQPISNQPQHF
v_gene: TRBV10-3; j_gene: TRBJ2-7; abundance: -; d_gene: TRBD2; CDR3nt: TGTGCCATCAGGAGTTCCATTGGCGGGAGCTCCTACGAGCAGTACTTC; CDR3aa: CAIRSSIGGSSYEQYF
v_gene: TRBV19; j_gene: TRBJ1-2; abundance: -; d_gene: -; CDR3nt: TGTGCCAGTAGTATGCCCCAGAGGGACTATGGCTACACCTTC; CDR3aa: CASSMPQRDYGYTF
v_gene: TRBV9; j_gene: TRBJ2-7; abundance: -; d_gene: -; CDR3nt: TGTGCCAGCAACAGGGGCGGGAACGAGCAGTACTTC; CDR3aa: CASNRGGNEQYF
v_gene: TRBV6-5; j_gene: TRBJ1-5; abundance: -; d_gene: -; CDR3nt: TGTGCCAGCCTCTCTGCCCGGGCGGGGGATCAGCCCCAGCATTTT; CDR3aa: CASLSARAGDQPQHF
v_gene: TRBV6-2/TRBV6-3; j_gene: TRBJ2-1; abundance: -; d_gene: TRBD2; CDR3nt: TGTGCCAGCAGTTCGCCCCCCGGACTAGCGGGAGCTGTCTACAATGAGCAGTTCTTC; CDR3aa: CASSSPPGLAGAVYNEQFF
v_gene: TRBV19; j_gene: TRBJ1-4; abundance: -; d_gene: -; CDR3nt: TGTGCCAGTAGTACCGGGGGCACAGGGAGGGGTGAAAAACTGTTTTTT; CDR3aa: CASSTGGTGRGEKLFF
v_gene: TRBV18; j_gene: TRBJ1-3; abundance: -; d_gene: -; CDR3nt: TGTGCCAGCTCACCTGCGGGGAGAACTGGAAACACCATATATTTT; CDR3aa: CASSPAGRTGNTIYF
v_gene: TRBV6-5; j_gene: TRBJ2-2; abundance: -; d_gene: -; CDR3nt: TGTGCCAGCACCCCCCGAGGGAGAACCGGGGAGCTGTTTTTT; CDR3aa: CASTPRGRTGELFF
v_gene: TRBV7-9; j_gene: TRBJ2-5; abundance: -; d_gene: -; CDR3nt: TGTGCCAGCAGCTTAGGGGGAGACAAAGAGACCCAGTACTTC; CDR3aa: CASSLGGDKETQYF